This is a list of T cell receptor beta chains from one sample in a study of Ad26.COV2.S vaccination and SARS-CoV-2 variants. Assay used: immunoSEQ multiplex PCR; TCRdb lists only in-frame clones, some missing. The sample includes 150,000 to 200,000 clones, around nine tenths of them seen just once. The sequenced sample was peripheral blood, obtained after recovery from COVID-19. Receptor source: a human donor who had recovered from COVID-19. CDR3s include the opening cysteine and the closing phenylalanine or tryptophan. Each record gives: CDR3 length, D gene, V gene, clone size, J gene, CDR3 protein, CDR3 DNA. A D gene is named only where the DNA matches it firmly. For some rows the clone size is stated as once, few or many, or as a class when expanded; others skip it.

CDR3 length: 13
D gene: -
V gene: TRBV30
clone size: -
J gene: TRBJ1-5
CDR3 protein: CAWSITLGQPQHF
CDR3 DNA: TGTGCCTGGAGTATAACGCTTGGTCAGCCCCAGCATTTT

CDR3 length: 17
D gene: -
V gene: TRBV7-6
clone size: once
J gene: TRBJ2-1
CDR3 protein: CASSLGHARGSYNEQFF
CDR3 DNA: TGTGCCAGCAGCTTGGGACACGCGAGGGGCTCCTACAATGAGCAGTTCTTC

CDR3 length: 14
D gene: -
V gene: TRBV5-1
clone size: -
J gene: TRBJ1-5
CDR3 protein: CASSPGQSDQPQHF
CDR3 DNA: TGCGCCAGCAGCCCGGGACAATCTGATCAGCCCCAGCATTTT

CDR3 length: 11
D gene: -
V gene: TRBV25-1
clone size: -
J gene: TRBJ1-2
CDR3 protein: CASSESLGYTF
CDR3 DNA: TGTGCCAGCAGTGAAAGTCTGGGCTACACCTTC

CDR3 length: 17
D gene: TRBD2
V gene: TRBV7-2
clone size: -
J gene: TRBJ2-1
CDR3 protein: CASSAPPTSGFYNEQFF
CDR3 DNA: TGTGCCAGCAGCGCACCCCCGACTAGCGGTTTTTACAATGAGCAGTTCTTC

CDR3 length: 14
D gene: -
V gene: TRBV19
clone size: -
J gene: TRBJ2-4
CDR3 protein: CASRGPGDKNIQYF
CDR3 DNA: TGTGCCAGTAGAGGACCCGGGGACAAAAACATTCAGTACTTC

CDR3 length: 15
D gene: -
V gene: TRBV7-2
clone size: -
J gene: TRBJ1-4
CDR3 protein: CASSLLREMGEKLFF
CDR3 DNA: TGTGCCAGCAGCTTATTGCGGGAAATGGGTGAAAAACTGTTTTTT

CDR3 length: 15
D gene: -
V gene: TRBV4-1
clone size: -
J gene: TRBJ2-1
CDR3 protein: CASSSIGGRDNEQFF
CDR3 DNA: TGCGCCAGCAGCTCTATTGGGGGAAGGGACAATGAGCAGTTCTTC

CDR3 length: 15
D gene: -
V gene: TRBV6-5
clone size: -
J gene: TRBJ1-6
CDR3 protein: CASTPGAGSNSPLHF
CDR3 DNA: TGTGCCAGCACCCCAGGGGCAGGGAGTAATTCACCCCTCCACTTT

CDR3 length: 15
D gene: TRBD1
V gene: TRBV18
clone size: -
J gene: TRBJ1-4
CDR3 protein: CASSPGQGWNEKLFF
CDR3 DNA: TGTGCCAGCTCACCGGGACAGGGTTGGAATGAAAAACTGTTTTTT

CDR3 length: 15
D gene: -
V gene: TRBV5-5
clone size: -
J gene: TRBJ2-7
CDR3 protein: CASSSRDGPYYEQYF
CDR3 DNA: TGTGCCAGCAGCTCGAGGGACGGGCCATATTACGAGCAGTACTTC

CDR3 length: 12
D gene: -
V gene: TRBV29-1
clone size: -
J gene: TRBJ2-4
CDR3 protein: CSASGQKNIQYF
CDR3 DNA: TGCAGCGCATCCGGACAGAAAAACATTCAGTACTTC

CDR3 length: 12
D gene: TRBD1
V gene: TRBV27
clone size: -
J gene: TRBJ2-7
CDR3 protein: CASRGWTGEQYF
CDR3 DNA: TGTGCCAGCAGGGGTTGGACAGGCGAGCAGTACTTC

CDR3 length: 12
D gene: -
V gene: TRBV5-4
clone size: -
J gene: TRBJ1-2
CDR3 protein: CALAGLGYGYTF
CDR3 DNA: TGTGCCCTAGCGGGGCTGGGCTATGGCTACACCTTC

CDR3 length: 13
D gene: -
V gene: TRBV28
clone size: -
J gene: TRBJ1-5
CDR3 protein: CASEIGGNQPQHF
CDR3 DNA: TGTGCCAGCGAAATAGGGGGCAATCAGCCCCAGCATTTT

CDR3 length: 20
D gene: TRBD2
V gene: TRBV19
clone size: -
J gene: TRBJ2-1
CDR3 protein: CASSTFSRRGGRLIYNEQFF
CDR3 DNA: TGTGCCAGTAGTACCTTCTCTCGCCGGGGCGGGAGATTGATCTACAATGAGCAGTTCTTC

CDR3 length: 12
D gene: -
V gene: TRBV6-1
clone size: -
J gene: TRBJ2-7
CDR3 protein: CASSEARPERYF
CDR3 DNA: TGTGCCAGCAGTGAAGCGCGACCAGAGCGGTACTTC

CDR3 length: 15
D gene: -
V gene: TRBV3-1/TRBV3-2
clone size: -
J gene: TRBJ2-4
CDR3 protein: CASSQGSVSKNIQYF
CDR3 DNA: TGTGCCAGCAGCCAAGGAAGTGTATCCAAAAACATTCAGTACTTC

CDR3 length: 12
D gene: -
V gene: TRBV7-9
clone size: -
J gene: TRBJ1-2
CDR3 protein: CASSLGGDGYTF
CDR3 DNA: TGTGCCAGCAGCTTAGGGGGGGACGGCTACACCTTC

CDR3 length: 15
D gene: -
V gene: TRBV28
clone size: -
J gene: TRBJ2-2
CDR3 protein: CASSSQEGRGGELFF
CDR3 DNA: TGTGCCAGCAGTTCCCAAGAGGGGCGGGGCGGGGAGCTGTTTTTT

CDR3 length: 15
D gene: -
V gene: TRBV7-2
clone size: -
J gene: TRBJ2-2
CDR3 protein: CASSPLGATTGELFF
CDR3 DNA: TGTGCCAGCAGCCCATTGGGCGCGACAACCGGGGAGCTGTTTTTT

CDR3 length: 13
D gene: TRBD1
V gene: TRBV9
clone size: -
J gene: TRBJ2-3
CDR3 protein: CASSVPGGDTQYF
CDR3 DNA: TGTGCCAGCAGCGTGCCAGGGGGAGATACGCAGTATTTT

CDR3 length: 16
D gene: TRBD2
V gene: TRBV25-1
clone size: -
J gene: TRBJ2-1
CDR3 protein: CASSELTSGGYNEQFF
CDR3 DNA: TGTGCCAGCAGTGAATTAACTAGCGGGGGCTACAATGAGCAGTTCTTC

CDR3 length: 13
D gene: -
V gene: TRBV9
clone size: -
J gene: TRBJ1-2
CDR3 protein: CASSPNLDYGYTF
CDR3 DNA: TGTGCCAGCAGCCCCAACCTGGACTATGGCTACACCTTC

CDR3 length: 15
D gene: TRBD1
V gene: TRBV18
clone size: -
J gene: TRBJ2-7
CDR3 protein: CASSSRQGTAYEQYF
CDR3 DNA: TGTGCCAGCTCATCTCGACAGGGGACGGCCTACGAGCAGTACTTC

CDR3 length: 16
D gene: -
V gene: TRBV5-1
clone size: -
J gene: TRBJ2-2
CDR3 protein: CASSLVRRKNTGELFF
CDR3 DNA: TGCGCCAGCAGCTTGGTCCGCAGAAAGAACACCGGGGAGCTGTTTTTT

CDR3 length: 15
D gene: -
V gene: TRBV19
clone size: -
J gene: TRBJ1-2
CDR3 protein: CASRYPPPDNYGYTF
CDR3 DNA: TGTGCCAGTAGATATCCCCCACCTGATAACTATGGCTACACCTTC

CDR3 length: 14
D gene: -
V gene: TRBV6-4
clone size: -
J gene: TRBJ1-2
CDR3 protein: CASATNSQDGGYTF
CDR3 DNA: TGTGCCAGCGCAACAAACAGCCAAGATGGAGGCTACACCTTC